These T cell receptor beta chains were read from a single sample in a study of T cell changes during pregnancy in multiple sclerosis. Sequenced by immunoSEQ multiplex PCR; TCRdb stores in-frame clones only, minus some. The sample yields some 70,000 clones, 85% to 95% seen once. Sequencing used CD8+ T cells from peripheral blood mononuclear cells, obtained in the third trimester of pregnancy. These receptors were collected from a female donor in good health, enrolled as a control in a pregnancy study. Each CDR3 is given with its conserved first and last residue. A D gene is named only where the DNA matches it firmly. Size is stated for part of the rows, as once, few or many counts, or as a class when the clone is expanded.

.	TRBV9	.	TRBJ2-3	TGTGCCAGCAGCGTACACGGGAGCACAGATACGCAGTATTTT	CASSVHGSTDTQYF
.	TRBV7-9	.	TRBJ2-7	TGTGCCAGCAGCTTATTCGGTGACGAGCAGTACTTC	CASSLFGDEQYF
.	TRBV4-3	.	TRBJ1-4	TGCGCCAGCAGCCAAGATTTATTCACGCGGTTAAGCGAAAAACTGTTTTTT	CASSQDLFTRLSEKLFF
TRBD1	TRBV5-1	.	TRBJ1-4	TGCGCCAGCACCCCCGGGGACAGGGAGAATTCTAATGAAAAACTGTTTTTT	CASTPGDRENSNEKLFF
.	TRBV5-5	.	TRBJ1-6	TGTGCCAGCAGCTTGCCCCAGGGGTCGGAGTCACCCCTCCACTTT	CASSLPQGSESPLHF
.	TRBV11-2	few	TRBJ1-1	TGTGCCAGCAGCTTAGATCTGGCAGGGGCTTACACTGAAGCTTTCTTT	CASSLDLAGAYTEAFF
.	TRBV7-2	.	TRBJ2-1	TGTGCCAGCAGCTTCGAGAACAATGAGCAGTTCTTC	CASSFENNEQFF
TRBD1	TRBV5-1	.	TRBJ1-1	TGCGCCAGCAGCTCTGGGACAGCTGTGATGAACACTGAAGCTTTCTTT	CASSSGTAVMNTEAFF
.	TRBV23-1	.	TRBJ2-7	TGCGCCATACTAATAATCCGCGGGCCCAACTCCTACGAGCAGTACTTC	CAILIIRGPNSYEQYF
.	TRBV15	.	TRBJ2-1	TGTGCCACCAGCAGACCAGGGGCGGGTACGAACAATGAGCAGTTCTTC	CATSRPGAGTNNEQFF
.	TRBV29-1	.	TRBJ2-3	TGCAGCGTTGAAGATACACCGTCTAGCACAGATACGCAGTATTTT	CSVEDTPSSTDTQYF
TRBD1	TRBV5-6	.	TRBJ1-5	TGTGCCAGCAGCTTTGGGACAGGGGGCAATCAGCCCCAGCATTTT	CASSFGTGGNQPQHF
TRBD1	TRBV30	once	TRBJ1-5	TGTGCCTGGAGTCTCGGAGACAGGGTTGTTCAGCCCCAGCATTTT	CAWSLGDRVVQPQHF
.	TRBV2	.	TRBJ1-5	TGTGCCAGCAGTGATGGGGGGAATCAGCCCCAGCATTTT	CASSDGGNQPQHF
.	TRBV19	.	TRBJ1-1	TGTGCCAGTAGCTCAAACCGGGACATCCCTGAAGCTTTCTTT	CASSSNRDIPEAFF
TRBD2	TRBV4-3	.	TRBJ2-7	TGCGCCAGCAGCCAAGAGCCAACTAGCGAGCGATACGAGCAGTACTTC	CASSQEPTSERYEQYF
TRBD1	TRBV7-3	.	TRBJ2-3	TGTGCCAGCAGCTTATACGGGACAGGGATGGAAAGCACAGATACGCAGTATTTT	CASSLYGTGMESTDTQYF
TRBD1	TRBV5-1	.	TRBJ1-1	TGCGCCAGCAGCTCAGGACAGGGGGGTTATAGGAACACTGAAGCTTTCTTT	CASSSGQGGYRNTEAFF
TRBD1	TRBV14	few	TRBJ1-5	TGTGCCAGCAGCCAAGGGGACAGGGTTTATCAGCCCCAGCATTTT	CASSQGDRVYQPQHF
.	TRBV30	.	TRBJ1-2	TGTGCCTGGAGTGTAGGACAGAGTCTATATGGCTACACCTTC	CAWSVGQSLYGYTF
.	TRBV5-3	once	TRBJ1-1	TGTGCCAGAAGCTTGCTTCGCGGCCGGAACACTGAAGCTTTCTTT	CARSLLRGRNTEAFF
.	TRBV7-9	once	TRBJ2-3	TGTGCCAGCAGCTTCGGGGATACGCAGTATTTT	CASSFGDTQYF
.	TRBV2	.	TRBJ2-2	TGTGCCAGCAGTGAATGGACTCAGACAGGGGAGCTGTTTTTT	CASSEWTQTGELFF
.	TRBV5-6	.	TRBJ1-1	TGTGCCAGCAGGGTGACGACAGACACTGAAGCTTTCTTT	CASRVTTDTEAFF
TRBD1	TRBV9	.	TRBJ2-2	TGTGCCAGCAGCATCCTCGGGACAGGTCCCAAGTCGACCGGGGAGCTGTTTTTT	CASSILGTGPKSTGELFF
.	TRBV7-9	.	TRBJ2-4	TGTGCCAGCAGCTTACCGGACTCTAAAAACATTCAGTACTTC	CASSLPDSKNIQYF
TRBD1	TRBV6-1	.	TRBJ1-5	TGTGCCAGCAGTACTCCCGGGACAGGGGTGCAGCCCCAGCATTTT	CASSTPGTGVQPQHF
TRBD2	TRBV9	.	TRBJ2-1	TGTGCCAGCAGCGTAGACGGGGGGGCGATGGGGAATGAGCAGTTCTTC	CASSVDGGAMGNEQFF
.	TRBV15	.	TRBJ1-1	TGTGCCACCAGCAGAGCCCCAGCGGTGCCTGAAGCTTTCTTT	CATSRAPAVPEAFF
TRBD1	TRBV18	.	TRBJ1-5	TGTGCCAGCTCCCTGGACAGGGACGATCAGCCCCAGCATTTT	CASSLDRDDQPQHF
.	TRBV11-2	.	TRBJ1-2	TGTGCCAGCAGCTTAGAACAGGACTATGGCTACACCTTC	CASSLEQDYGYTF
TRBD1	TRBV4-1	.	TRBJ2-2	TGCGCCAGCAGCCACCCCGGGACAGGGGGTGGGGAGCTGTTTTTT	CASSHPGTGGGELFF
.	TRBV18	.	TRBJ2-6	TGTGCCAGCTCACCGCAGGATTCTGGGGCCAACGTCCTGACTTTC	CASSPQDSGANVLTF
.	TRBV29-1	.	TRBJ2-1	TGCAGCGTTGATCAGGGTCCGGGTGAGCAGTTCTTC	CSVDQGPGEQFF
TRBD1	TRBV4-1	.	TRBJ1-3	TGCGCCAGCAGCCAAAACAGGGGAGAAAACACCATATATTTT	CASSQNRGENTIYF
.	TRBV19	few	TRBJ2-7	TGTGCCACTACAGCCGGGACCCAGGGGACCTACGAGCAGTACTTC	CATTAGTQGTYEQYF
.	TRBV19	.	TRBJ2-7	TGTGCCAGTAGTACGGACTTGGAGACCTACGAGCAGTACTTC	CASSTDLETYEQYF
.	TRBV19	.	TRBJ1-2	TGTGCCAGTAGTATAGATCCAACCGGGGGCTACACCTTC	CASSIDPTGGYTF
.	TRBV6-5	.	TRBJ1-1	TGTGCCAGCAGTGAACAGGGTAACACTGAAGCTTTCTTT	CASSEQGNTEAFF
.	TRBV5-1	once	TRBJ2-3	TGCGCCAGCAGCTCTACACAGGAGACGTTCACAGATACGCAGTATTTT	CASSSTQETFTDTQYF
TRBD2	TRBV10-3	.	TRBJ2-3	TGTGCCATCAGTGAGTCGACGACTAGCGGGGGAGATACGCAGTATTTT	CAISESTTSGGDTQYF
TRBD2	TRBV4-2	.	TRBJ2-1	TGTGCCAGCAGCCAAGAACTAGCGGGATATTACAATGAGCAGTTCTTC	CASSQELAGYYNEQFF